This T cell receptor (beta chain) derives from a study of blood T cell repertoires in COVID-19. Data came from immunoSEQ multiplex PCR; TCRdb stores just in-frame clones and leaves some out. The sample carries fewer than 300,000 clones, about 85% recorded once. Germline values: CDR1 SGDLS, CDR2 YYNGEE. Trimming pared 3 bases from V and 6 bases from J, leaving 10 bases between. This CDR3 spans 14 amino acids. V is TRBV9 and J is TRBJ1-6; unclear D gene. The specimen was PBMCs or T cells enriched from blood (not recorded which). The TCR comes from a woman aged 45 to 65 who had recovered from COVID-19. The CDR3 is CASSAAGSNSPLHF. In DNA form, the CDR3 reads TGTGCCAGCAGCGCAGCGGGGAGTAATTCACCCCTCCACTTT.